Presented here are 10 T cell receptor beta chains from one specimen sequenced in a study of OX40 agonist ivuxolimab in advanced cancers. The method was immunoSEQ multiplex PCR; TCRdb's version includes in-frame clones alone and lacks a portion of them. The data contain around 19,000 clones, about nine tenths of them singletons. The material sequenced was CD4+ or CD8+ T cells sorted from blood, taken in a trial of the OX40 agonist ivuxolimab. Every receptor here comes from an adult with an advanced solid tumor such as melanoma, head and neck, liver or kidney cancer.

The V and J genes are TRBV11-2 and TRBJ2-5; no clear D gene. Germline V gives CDR1 SGHAT, CDR2 FQNNGV. The CDR3 consists of 13 residues. The V and J ends lost 2 bases and 2 bases respectively, with 6 bases between them. The DNA of the CDR3 is TGTGCCAGCAGCTTAATGTCACAAGAGACCCAGTACTTC. Translated, it gives CASSLMSQETQYF. Full variable domain (outside the CDR3, taken from reference TRBV11-2 and TRBJ2-5): EAGVAQSPRYKIIEKRQSVAFWCNPISGHATLYWYQQILGQGPKLLIQFQNNGVVDDSQLPKDRFSAERLKGVDSTLKIQPAKLEDSAVYLCASSLMSQETQYFGPGTRLLVL.

The chain has TRBV19 and TRBJ2-5; D remains unclear. Trimming pared 3 bases from V and 4 bases from J, leaving 9 bases between. The CDR3 covers 13 residues. Germline lookup yields CDR1 LNHDA and CDR2 SQIVND (reference sequence). As DNA, the CDR3 is TGTGCCAGTAGTATCGGACCATCAGAGACCCAGTACTTC. This translates into CASSIGPSETQYF.

The chain carries TRBV7-9 and TRBJ2-3; 12 positions agree with TRBD1. This CDR3 is built from 16 residues. V shed 3 bases, J shed 5 bases, and the junction held 6 bases outside the gene matches. CDR1 is SEHNR, CDR2 FQNEAQ, per germline (reference sequence). The CDR3 region has the DNA TGTGCCAGCAGCTTGGGACAGGGGGCGCTGAGAGATACGCAGTATTTT. Its protein product is CASSLGQGALRDTQYF.

The J gene is TRBJ1-5, the V gene TRBV6-1; 10 bases are shared with TRBD1. V trimming: 6 bases; J trimming: 7 bases; junction bases outside the gene matches: 6. CDR1 and CDR2 from the germline V gene are MNHNS and SASEGT. The CDR3 has 14 residues. Here the CDR3 DNA reads TGTGCCAGCAGGGACAGGGGGTTTTGGCAGCCCCAGCATTTT. Encoded protein: CASRDRGFWQPQHF.

The J gene is TRBJ2-2, the V gene TRBV27, with a tentative D call TRBD2 (6 bases). The CDR3 contains 15 residues. The V end lost 6 bases, the J end lost 5 bases, and 16 bases lay between the germline ends. Germline V gives CDR1 MNHEY, CDR2 SMNVEV (reference sequence). The CDR3 nucleotides are TGTGCCAGCAGCACAAATAGACGGGGGACCGGGGAGCTGTTTTTT. Translating it yields CASSTNRRGTGELFF.

The chain recombines TRBV6-5 with TRBJ2-5; 8 bases are shared with TRBD1. The V gene end was trimmed by 4 bases and the J gene end by 7 bases; junction bases not matched to a gene: 11. Germline V gene data show CDR1 as MNHEY and CDR2 as SVGAGI. The CDR3 extends over 15 amino acids. The CDR3, as DNA: TGTGCCAGCAGTTCCCCCGTCGACAGGGGTGGGACCCAGTACTTC. It codes for CASSSPVDRGGTQYF.

The chain joins TRBV27 to TRBJ2-7; D possibly corresponds to TRBD2 (6 bases). CDR1 and CDR2 (germline): MNHEY, SMNVEV (reference sequence). The CDR3 contains 12 residues. The V end was cut by 1 base, the J end by 6 bases, with 7 bases between. CDR3 sequence (DNA): TGTGCCAGCAGTTTATTGGGGGGCGAGCAGTACTTC. As protein: CASSLLGGEQYF.

J is TRBJ1-5 and V is TRBV6-5; no clear D. The CDR3 runs 15 residues. Germline V gives CDR1 MNHEY, CDR2 SVGAGI. V was pared by 5 bases and J by 0 bases, with 11 bases between. The CDR3 DNA follows: TGTGCCAGCAGTCGTGTGCAGCTTAGCAATCAGCCCCAGCATTTT. Translation gives CASSRVQLSNQPQHF.

The chain links TRBV6-1 to TRBJ2-7, with D tentatively TRBD1 or TRBD2 (5 bases each). The CDR3 has 13 amino acids. Trimming removed 7 bases at V and 2 bases at J, with 12 bases between. The germline CDR1 and CDR2 sequences are MNHNS and SASEGT. The CDR3 region has the DNA TGTGCCAGCACCGGGACCATCACCTACGAGCAGTACTTC. It encodes CASTGTITYEQYF.

The chain combines TRBV7-9 with TRBJ1-3; no clear D gene. The CDR3 is 15 amino acids. CDR1 and CDR2 (germline): SEHNR, FQNEAQ (reference sequence). V dropped 0 bases and J dropped 3 bases, with 9 bases sitting between them. CDR3 DNA sequence: TGTGCCAGCAGCTTAGCGCCCAGATTTGGAAACACCATATATTTT. Translated, it gives CASSLAPRFGNTIYF.